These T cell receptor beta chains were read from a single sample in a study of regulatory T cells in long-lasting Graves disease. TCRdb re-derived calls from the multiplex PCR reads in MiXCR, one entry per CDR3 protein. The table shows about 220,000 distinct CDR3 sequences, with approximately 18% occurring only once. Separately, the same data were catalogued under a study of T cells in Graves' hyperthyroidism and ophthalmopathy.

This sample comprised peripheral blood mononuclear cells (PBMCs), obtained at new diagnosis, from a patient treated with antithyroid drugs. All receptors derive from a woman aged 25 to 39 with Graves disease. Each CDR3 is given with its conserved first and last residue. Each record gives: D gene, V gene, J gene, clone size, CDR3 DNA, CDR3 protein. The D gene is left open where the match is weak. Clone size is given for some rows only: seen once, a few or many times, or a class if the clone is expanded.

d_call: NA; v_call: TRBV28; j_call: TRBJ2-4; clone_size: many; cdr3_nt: TGTGCCAGCAGTCCGATGAGGGGTAAAAACATTCAGTACTTC; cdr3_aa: CASSPMRGKNIQYF
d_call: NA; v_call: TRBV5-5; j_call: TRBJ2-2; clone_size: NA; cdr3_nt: TGTGCCAGCAGCTTTGACAGCGAAACCGGGGAGCTGTTTTTT; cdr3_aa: CASSFDSETGELFF
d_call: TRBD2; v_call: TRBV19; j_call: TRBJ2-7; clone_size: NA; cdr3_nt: TGTGCCACATCCCCCTCTTCGGGACTAGCGGGAACCGAGCAGTACTTC; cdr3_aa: CATSPSSGLAGTEQYF
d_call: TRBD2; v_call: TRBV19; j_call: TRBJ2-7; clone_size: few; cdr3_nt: TGTGCCAGTAGTACCGATGCGGGGAGGGCCCGCTACGAGCAGTACTTC; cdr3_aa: CASSTDAGRARYEQYF
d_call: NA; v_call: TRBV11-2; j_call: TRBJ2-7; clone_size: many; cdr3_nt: TGTGCCAGCAGCCGAAGAACGGGGCAAACCCCGGGCGAGCAGTACTTC; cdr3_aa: CASSRRTGQTPGEQYF
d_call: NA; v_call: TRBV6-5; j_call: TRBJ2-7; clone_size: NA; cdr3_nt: TGTGCCAGCAGTTACTCGGTCTACCCTAGCGAGCAGTACTTC; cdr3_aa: CASSYSVYPSEQYF
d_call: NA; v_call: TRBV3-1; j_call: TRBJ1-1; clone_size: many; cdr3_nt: TGTGCCAGCAGGCGCCAAGAGAACACTGAAGCTTTCTTT; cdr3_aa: CASRRQENTEAFF
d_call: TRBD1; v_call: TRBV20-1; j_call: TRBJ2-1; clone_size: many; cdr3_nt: TGCAGTGCTAGAGTCCGTGTAGGACAGGGGTACAATGAGCAGTTCTTC; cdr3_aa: CSARVRVGQGYNEQFF
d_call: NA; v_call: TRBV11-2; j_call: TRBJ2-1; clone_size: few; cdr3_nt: TGTGCCAGCAGCTTGTTGGGACTTCAAGGTGGTGAGCAGTTCTTC; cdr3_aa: CASSLLGLQGGEQFF
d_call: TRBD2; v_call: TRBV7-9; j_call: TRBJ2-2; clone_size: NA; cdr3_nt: TGTGCCAGCACCAGTGGGGGAGGGGCCGGGGAGCTGTTTTTT; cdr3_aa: CASTSGGGAGELFF
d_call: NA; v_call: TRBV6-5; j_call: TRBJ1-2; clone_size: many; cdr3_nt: TGTGCCAGCAGTTACCGCGGGACCAACTATGGCTACACCTTC; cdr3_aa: CASSYRGTNYGYTF
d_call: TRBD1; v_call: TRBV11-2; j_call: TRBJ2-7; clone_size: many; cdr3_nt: TGTGCCAGCACCCCGGGACAGGGGGCAGGCGAGCAGTACTTC; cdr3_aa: CASTPGQGAGEQYF
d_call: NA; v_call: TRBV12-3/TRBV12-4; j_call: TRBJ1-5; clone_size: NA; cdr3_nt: TGTGCCTCCTGCCCTACAGGGTTGGAAAGCAATCAGCCCCAGCATTTT; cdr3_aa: CASCPTGLESNQPQHF
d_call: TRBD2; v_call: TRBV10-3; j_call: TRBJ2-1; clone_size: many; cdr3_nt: TGTGCCATCGGCGGGACTAGGGATGAGCAGTTCTTC; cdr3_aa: CAIGGTRDEQFF
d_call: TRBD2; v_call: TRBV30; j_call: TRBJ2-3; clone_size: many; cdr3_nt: TGTGCCTGGAGTGATAGCGGGGGCACAGATACGCAGTATTTT; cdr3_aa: CAWSDSGGTDTQYF
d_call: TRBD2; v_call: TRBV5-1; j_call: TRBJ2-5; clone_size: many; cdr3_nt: TGCGCCAGCAGCTCGCGAGAGACTAGCAAGGGGACCCAGTACTTC; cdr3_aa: CASSSRETSKGTQYF
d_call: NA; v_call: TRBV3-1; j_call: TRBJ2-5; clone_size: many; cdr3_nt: TGTGCCAGCAGCCAACGGGCCCCGCCGGAGACCCAGTACTTC; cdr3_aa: CASSQRAPPETQYF
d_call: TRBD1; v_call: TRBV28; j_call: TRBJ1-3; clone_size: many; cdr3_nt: TGTGCCAGCAGTTTATGGGACAGGGGTCTTTCTGGAAACACCATATATTTT; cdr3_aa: CASSLWDRGLSGNTIYF
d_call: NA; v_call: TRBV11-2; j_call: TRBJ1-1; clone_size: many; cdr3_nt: TGCGCCAGCAGCTCCGACGGACTGAACACTGAAGCTTTCTTT; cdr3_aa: CASSSDGLNTEAFF
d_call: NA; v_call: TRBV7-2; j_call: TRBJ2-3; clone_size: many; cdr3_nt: TGTGCCAGCAGCTCCCTCGGACGGGGCACAGATACGCAGTATTTT; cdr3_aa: CASSSLGRGTDTQYF